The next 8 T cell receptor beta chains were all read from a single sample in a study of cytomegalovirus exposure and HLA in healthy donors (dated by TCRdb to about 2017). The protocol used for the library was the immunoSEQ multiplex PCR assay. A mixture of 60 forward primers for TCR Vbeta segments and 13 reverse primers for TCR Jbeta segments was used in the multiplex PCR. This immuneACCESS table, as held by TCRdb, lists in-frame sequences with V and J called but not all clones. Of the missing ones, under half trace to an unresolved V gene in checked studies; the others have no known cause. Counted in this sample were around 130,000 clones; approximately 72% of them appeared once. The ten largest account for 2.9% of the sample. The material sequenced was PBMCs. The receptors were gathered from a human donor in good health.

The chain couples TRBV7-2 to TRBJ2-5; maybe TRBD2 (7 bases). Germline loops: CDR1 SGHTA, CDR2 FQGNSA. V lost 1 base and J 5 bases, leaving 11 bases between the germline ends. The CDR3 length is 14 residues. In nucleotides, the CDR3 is TGTGCCAGCAGCTTAGGCGGGGGCGCGGAGACCCAGTACTTC. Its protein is CASSLGGGAETQYF. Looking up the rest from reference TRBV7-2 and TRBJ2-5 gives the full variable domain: GAGVSQSPSNKVTEKGKDVELRCDPISGHTALYWYRQSLGQGLEFLIYFQGNSAPDKSGLPSDRFSAERTGGSVSTLTIQRTQQEDSAVYLCASSLGGGAETQYFGPGTRLLVL.

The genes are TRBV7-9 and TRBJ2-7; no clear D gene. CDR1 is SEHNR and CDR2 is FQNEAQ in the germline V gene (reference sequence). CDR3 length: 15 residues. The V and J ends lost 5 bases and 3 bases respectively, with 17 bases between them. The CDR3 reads CASSETAGGDYEQYF. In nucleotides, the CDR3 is TGTGCCAGCAGCGAGACGGCCGGTGGAGACTACGAGCAGTACTTC.

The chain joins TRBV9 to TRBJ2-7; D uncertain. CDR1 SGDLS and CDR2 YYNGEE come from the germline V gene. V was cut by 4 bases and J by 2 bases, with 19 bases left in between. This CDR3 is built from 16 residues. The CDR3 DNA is TGTGCCAGCAGCCAAGACGGGTTCGTAACAACCTACGAGCAGTACTTC. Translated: CASSQDGFVTTYEQYF.

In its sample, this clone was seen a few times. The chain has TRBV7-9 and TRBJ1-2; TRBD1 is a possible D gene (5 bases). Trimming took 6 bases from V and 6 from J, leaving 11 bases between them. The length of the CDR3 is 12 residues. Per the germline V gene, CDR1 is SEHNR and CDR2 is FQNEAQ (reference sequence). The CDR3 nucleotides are TGTGCCAGCAGTCTGAAGGGGAATGGCTACACCTTC. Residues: CASSLKGNGYTF. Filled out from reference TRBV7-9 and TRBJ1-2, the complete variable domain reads DTGVSQNPRHKITKRGQNVTFRCDPISEHNRLYWYRQTLGQGPEFLTYFQNEAQLEKSRLLSDRFSAERPKGSFSTLEIQRTEQGDSAMYLCASSLKGNGYTFGSGTRLTVV.

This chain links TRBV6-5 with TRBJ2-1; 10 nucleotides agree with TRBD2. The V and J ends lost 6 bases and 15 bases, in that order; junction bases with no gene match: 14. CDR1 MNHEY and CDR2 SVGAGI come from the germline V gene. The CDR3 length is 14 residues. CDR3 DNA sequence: TGTGCCAGCAGGAACGGAGGGACTAGCGTTCTTTGGTTCTTC. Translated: CASRNGGTSVLWFF.

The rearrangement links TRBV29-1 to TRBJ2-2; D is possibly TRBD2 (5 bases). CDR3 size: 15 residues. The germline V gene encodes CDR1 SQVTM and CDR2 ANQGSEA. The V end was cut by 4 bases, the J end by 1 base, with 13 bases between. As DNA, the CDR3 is TGCAGCGTTGGTCCTGGCGGGTTGAACACCGGGGAGCTGTTTTTT. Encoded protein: CSVGPGGLNTGELFF.

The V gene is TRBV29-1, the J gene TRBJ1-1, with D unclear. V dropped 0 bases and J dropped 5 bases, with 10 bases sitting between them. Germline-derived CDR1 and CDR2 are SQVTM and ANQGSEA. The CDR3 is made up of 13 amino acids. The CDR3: CSVEDLPGTEAFF. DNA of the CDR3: TGCAGCGTTGAAGATCTTCCGGGAACTGAAGCTTTCTTT.

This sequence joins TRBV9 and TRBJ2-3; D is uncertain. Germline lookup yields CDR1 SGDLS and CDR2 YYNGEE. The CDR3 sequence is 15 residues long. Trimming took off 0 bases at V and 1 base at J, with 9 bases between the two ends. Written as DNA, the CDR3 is TGTGCCAGCAGCGTAGTTGGGCAGGGCACAGATACGCAGTATTTT. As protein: CASSVVGQGTDTQYF.